The 6 T cell receptor beta chains reported below all come from one sample, sequenced in a study of shared clonotypes between healthy human individuals. The assay was immunoSEQ multiplex PCR, and TCRdb's table has in-frame clones only and misses some. The sample consists of 550,000 to 750,000 clones, roughly 94% of them appearing once. Naive CD8 cells comprised CD45RO-negative, CCR7-positively selected cells, excluding terminally differentiated effector memory CD45RA+ cells. Sequencing used naive CD8+ T cells sorted from blood. These receptors were taken from a man aged 25-40 years in good health.

The rearrangement links TRBV7-9 to TRBJ2-7; perhaps TRBD2 as D (5 bases). V lost 5 bases to trimming and J lost 3 bases, with 14 bases between them. The CDR3 has 14 amino acids. The germline V gene has CDR1 SEHNR and CDR2 FQNEAQ (reference sequence). Here the CDR3 DNA reads TGTGCCAGCAGCCCAGAAGGAGGTCTCTACGAGCAGTACTTC. This sequence encodes CASSPEGGLYEQYF.

This clone appeared a single time. The chain carries TRBV13 and TRBJ2-5, with 9 bases fitting TRBD2. V gave up 5 bases and J gave up 3 bases; unmatched junction bases: 7. The CDR3 totals 15 residues. The germline V gene has CDR1 PRHDT and CDR2 FYEKMQ (reference sequence). The CDR3 region has the DNA TGTGCCAGCAGCGAGCGGGGGGTGGGCGAAGAGACCCAGTACTTC. It translates to CASSERGVGEETQYF.

Notes on this clone: At the DNA level, this CDR3 is encoded by other sequences in the same sample as well. The CDR3: CASSVGGSTEAFF. The DNA of the CDR3 is TGTGCCAGCAGCGTAGGTGGGAGCACTGAAGCTTTCTTT. V gene TRBV9 combines with J gene TRBJ1-1; D not certain. This CDR3 is built from 13 residues. V dropped 0 bases and J dropped 4 bases, with 7 bases sitting between them. Germline V CDR1 and CDR2: SGDLS, YYNGEE. The variable domain in full, completed from reference TRBV9 and TRBJ1-1, reads DSGVTQTPKHLITATGQRVTLRCSPRSGDLSVYWYQQSLDQGLQFLIQYYNGEERAKGNILERFSAQQFPDLHSELNLSSLELGDSALYFCASSVGGSTEAFFGQGTRLTVV.

This clone was observed a single time. The chain has TRBV19 and TRBJ2-1, with unresolved D. CDR3 length: 13 residues. Deletions cut 3 bases from V and 2 bases from J, with 5 bases between. Germline CDR1 LNHDA, CDR2 SQIVND (reference sequence). The CDR3 spells CASSIWAYNEQFF. The CDR3 bases are TGTGCCAGTAGTATTTGGGCCTACAATGAGCAGTTCTTC.

The table lists this clone with a count of one. The rearrangement joins TRBV28 to TRBJ1-5; D is uncertain. Trimming took 3 bases from V and 4 from J, leaving 10 bases between them. CDR3 size: 14 residues. Germline assignment: CDR1 MDHEN and CDR2 SYDVKM. The CDR3, as DNA: TGTGCCAGCAGTTTTATTGATAAAAATCAGCCCCAGCATTTT. Translation: CASSFIDKNQPQHF.

As for this clone: The identical CDR3 is also encoded by other nucleotide sequences in the sample. This rearrangement joins TRBV6-5 to TRBJ2-5; no reliable D call. The V end lost 0 bases, the J end lost 4 bases, and 3 bases lay between the germline ends. CDR3 length: 12 residues. In germline, CDR1 is MNHEY, CDR2 SVGAGI. CDR3 nucleotides: TGTGCCAGCAGTTACTCCGGAGAGACCCAGTACTTC. The encoded protein is CASSYSGETQYF.